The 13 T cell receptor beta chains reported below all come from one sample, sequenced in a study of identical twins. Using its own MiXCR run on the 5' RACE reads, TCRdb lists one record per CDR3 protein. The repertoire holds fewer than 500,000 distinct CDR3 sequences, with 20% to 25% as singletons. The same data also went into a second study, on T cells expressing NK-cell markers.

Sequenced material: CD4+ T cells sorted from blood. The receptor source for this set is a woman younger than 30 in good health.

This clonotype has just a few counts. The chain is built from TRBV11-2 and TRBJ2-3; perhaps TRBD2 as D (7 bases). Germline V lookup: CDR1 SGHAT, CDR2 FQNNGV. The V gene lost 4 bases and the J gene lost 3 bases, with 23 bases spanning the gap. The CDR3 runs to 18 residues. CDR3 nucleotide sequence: TGTGCCAGCAGCTCCCCCCGGGGGCGTCAGGGAGGGACAGATACGCAGTATTTT. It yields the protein CASSSPRGRQGGTDTQYF.

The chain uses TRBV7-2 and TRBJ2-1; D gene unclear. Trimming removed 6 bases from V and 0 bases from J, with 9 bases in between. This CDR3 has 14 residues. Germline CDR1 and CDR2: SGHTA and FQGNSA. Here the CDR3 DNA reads TGTGCCAGCAGTGACCTTTTCTCCTACAATGAGCAGTTCTTC. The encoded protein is CASSDLFSYNEQFF.

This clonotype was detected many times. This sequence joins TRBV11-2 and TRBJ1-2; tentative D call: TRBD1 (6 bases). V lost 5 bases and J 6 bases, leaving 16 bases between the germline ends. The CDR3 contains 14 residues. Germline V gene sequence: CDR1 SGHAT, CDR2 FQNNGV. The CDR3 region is CASSISQGKDGYTF. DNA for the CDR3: TGTGCCAGCAGCATCTCCCAGGGGAAGGATGGCTACACCTTC.

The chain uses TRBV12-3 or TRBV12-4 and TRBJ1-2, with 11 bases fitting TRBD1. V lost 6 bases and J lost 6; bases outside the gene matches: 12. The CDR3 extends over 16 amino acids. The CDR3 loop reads CASRNTGQGALNGYTF. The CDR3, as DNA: TGTGCCAGCAGAAATACAGGACAGGGGGCGTTGAATGGCTACACCTTC.

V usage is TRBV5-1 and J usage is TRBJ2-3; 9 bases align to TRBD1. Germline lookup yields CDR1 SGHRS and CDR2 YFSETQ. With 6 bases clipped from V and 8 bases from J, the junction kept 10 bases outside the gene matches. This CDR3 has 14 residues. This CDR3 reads CASNREGQGSTQYF. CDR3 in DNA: TGCGCCAGCAATAGGGAAGGACAGGGGTCTACGCAGTATTTT.

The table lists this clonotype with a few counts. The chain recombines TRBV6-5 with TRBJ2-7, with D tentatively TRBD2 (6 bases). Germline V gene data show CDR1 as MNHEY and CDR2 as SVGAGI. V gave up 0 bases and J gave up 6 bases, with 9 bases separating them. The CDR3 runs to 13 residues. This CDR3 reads CASSYSAGGEQYF. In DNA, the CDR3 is TGTGCCAGCAGTTACTCGGCCGGGGGCGAGCAGTACTTC.

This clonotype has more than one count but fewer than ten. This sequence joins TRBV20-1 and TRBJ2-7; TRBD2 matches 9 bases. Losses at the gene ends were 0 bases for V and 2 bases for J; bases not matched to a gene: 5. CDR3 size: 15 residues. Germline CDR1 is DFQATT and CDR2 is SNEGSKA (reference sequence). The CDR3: CSARDSSGTPYEQYF. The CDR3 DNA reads TGCAGTGCTAGAGATTCTAGCGGGACCCCCTACGAGCAGTACTTC.

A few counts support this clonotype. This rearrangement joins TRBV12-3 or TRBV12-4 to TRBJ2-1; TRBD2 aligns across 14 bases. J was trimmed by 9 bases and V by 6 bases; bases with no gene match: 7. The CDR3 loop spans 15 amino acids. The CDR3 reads CASREGLAGVTEQFF. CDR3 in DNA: TGTGCCAGCAGGGAGGGACTAGCGGGAGTTACTGAGCAGTTCTTC.

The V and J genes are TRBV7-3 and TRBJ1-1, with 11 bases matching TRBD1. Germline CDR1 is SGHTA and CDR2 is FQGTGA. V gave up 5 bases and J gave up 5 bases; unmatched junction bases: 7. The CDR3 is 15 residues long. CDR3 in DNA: TGTGCCAGCAGCGCGAGAGGGACAGGGGGAACTGAAGCTTTCTTT. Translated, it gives CASSARGTGGTEAFF. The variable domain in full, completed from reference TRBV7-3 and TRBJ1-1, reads GAGVSQTPSNKVTEKGKYVELRCDPISGHTALYWYRQSLGQGPEFLIYFQGTGAADDSGLPNDRFFAVRPEGSVSTLKIQRTERGDSAVYLCASSARGTGGTEAFFGQGTRLTVV.

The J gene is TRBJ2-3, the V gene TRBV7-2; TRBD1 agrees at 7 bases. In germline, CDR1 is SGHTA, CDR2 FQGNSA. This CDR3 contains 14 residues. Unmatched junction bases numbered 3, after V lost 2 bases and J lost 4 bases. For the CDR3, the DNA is TGTGCCAGCAGCTTAAGGGGGCTCGCAGATACGCAGTATTTT. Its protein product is CASSLRGLADTQYF.

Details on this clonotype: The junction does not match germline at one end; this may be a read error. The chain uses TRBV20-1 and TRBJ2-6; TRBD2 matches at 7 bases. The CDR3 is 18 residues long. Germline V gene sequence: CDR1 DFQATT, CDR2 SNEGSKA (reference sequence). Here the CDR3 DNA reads TGCAGTGCTGGGGGGGGACTAACTCTCCACTCTGGGTCCAACGTCCTGACTTTC. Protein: CSAGGGLTLHSGSNVLTF.

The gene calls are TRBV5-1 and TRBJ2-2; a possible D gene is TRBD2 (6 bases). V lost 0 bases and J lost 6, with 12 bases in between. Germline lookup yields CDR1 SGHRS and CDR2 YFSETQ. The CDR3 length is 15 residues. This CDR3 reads CASSLVATGAGELFF. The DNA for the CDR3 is TGCGCCAGCAGCTTGGTGGCGACGGGGGCCGGGGAGCTGTTTTTT.

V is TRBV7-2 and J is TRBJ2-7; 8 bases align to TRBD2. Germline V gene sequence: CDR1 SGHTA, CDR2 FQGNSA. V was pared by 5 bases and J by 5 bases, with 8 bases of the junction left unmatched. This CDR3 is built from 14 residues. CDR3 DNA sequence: TGTGCCAGCAGCGGAGCGGGAGTAGTTCACGAGCAGTACTTC. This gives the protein CASSGAGVVHEQYF.